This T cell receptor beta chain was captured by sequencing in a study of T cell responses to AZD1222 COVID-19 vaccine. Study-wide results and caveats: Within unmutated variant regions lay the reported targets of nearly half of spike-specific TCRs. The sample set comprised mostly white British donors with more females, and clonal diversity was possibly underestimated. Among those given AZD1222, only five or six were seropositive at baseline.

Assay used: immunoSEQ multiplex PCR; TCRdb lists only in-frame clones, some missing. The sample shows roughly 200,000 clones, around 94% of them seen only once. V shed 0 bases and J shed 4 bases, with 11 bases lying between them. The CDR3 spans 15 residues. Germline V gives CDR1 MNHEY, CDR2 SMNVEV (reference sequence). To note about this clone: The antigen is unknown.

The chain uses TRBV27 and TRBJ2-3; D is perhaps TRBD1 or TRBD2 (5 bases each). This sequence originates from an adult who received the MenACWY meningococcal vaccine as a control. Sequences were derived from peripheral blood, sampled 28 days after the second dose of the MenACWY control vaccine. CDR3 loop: CASSLSWRGADTQYF. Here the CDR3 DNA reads TGTGCCAGCAGTTTATCTTGGAGAGGGGCAGATACGCAGTATTTT.